This TCR beta chain was documented in a study of technical replicates of blood from a handful of donors. The repertoire was sequenced with immunoSEQ multiplex PCR; TCRdb's copy has only in-frame clones and lacks some. The data hold about 93,000 clones, with about 96% observed a single time. V gave up 3 bases and J gave up 3 bases, with 11 bases separating them. The CDR3 covers 14 residues. Germline V gene lookup returns CDR1 LNHDA and CDR2 SQIVND (reference sequence). Sequenced input: T cells isolated from PBMCs. The sequence was collected from a human donor in good health. The V gene is TRBV19, the J gene TRBJ1-2, with D perhaps TRBD1 (6 bases). This CDR3 is CASSIRGQHYGYTF. The DNA for the CDR3 is TGTGCCAGTAGTATTAGAGGACAGCACTATGGCTACACCTTC.